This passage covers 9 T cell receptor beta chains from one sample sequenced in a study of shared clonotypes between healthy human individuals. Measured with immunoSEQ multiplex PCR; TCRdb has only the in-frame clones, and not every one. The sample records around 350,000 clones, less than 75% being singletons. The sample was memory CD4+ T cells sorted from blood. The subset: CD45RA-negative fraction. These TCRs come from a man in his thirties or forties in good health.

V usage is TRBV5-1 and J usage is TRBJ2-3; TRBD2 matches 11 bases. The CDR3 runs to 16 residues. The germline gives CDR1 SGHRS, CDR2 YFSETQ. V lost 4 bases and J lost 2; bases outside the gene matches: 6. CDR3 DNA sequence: TGCGCCAGCAGCAAGAGACTAGCGGGGTACACAGATACGCAGTATTTT. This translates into CASSKRLAGYTDTQYF.

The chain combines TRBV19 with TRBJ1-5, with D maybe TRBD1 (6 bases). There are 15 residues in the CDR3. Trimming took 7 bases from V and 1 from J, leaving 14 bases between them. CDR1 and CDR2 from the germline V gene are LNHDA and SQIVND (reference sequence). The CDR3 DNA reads TGTGCCAGTATGGAACAGGGCCGAAGCAATCAGCCCCAGCATTTT. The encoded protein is CASMEQGRSNQPQHF.

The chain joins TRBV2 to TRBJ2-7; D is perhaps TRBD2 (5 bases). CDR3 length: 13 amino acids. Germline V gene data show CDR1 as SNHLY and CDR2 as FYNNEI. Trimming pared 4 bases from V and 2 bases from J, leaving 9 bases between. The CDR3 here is CASSVGSAYEQYF. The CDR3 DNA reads TGTGCCAGCAGTGTAGGGAGTGCCTACGAGCAGTACTTC.

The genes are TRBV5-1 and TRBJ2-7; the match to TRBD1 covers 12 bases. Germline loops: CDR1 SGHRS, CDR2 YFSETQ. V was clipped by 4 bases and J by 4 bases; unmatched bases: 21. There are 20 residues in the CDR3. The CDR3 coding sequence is TGCGCCAGCAGCCCCACACCCACCGGGACAGGGGGCTTAGTCGGTTACGAGCAGTACTTC. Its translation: CASSPTPTGTGGLVGYEQYF.

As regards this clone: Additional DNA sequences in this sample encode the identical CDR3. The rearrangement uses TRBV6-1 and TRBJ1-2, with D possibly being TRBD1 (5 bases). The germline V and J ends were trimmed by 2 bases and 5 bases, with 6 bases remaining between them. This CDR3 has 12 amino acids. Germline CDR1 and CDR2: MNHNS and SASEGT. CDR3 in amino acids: CASSERGYGYTF. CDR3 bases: TGTGCCAGCAGTGAACGGGGGTATGGCTACACCTTC.

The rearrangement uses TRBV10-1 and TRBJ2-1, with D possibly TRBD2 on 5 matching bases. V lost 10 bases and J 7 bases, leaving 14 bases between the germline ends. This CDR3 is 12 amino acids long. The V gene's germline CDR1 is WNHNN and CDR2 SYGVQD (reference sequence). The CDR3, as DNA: TGCGCCACCCTCGTGGGAGCGAATGAGCAGTTCTTC. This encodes CATLVGANEQFF.

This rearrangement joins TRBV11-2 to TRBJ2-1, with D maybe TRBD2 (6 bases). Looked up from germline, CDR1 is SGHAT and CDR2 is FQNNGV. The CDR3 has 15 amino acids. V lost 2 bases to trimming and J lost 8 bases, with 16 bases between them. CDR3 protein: CASSLSLALTHEQFF. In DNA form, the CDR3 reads TGTGCCAGCAGCTTATCACTAGCCCTCACACATGAGCAGTTCTTC.

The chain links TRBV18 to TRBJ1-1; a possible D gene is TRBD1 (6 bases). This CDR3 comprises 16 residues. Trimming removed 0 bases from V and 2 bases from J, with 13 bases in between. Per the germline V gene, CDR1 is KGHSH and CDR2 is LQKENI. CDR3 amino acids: CASSPPSSGENTEAFF. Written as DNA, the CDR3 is TGTGCCAGCTCACCACCGTCTTCAGGGGAAAACACTGAAGCTTTCTTT. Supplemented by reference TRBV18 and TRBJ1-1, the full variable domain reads NAGVMQNPRHLVRRRGQEARLRCSPMKGHSHVYWYRQLPEEGLKFMVYLQKENIIDESGMPKERFSAEFPKEGPSILRIQQVVRGDSAAYFCASSPPSSGENTEAFFGQGTRLTVV.

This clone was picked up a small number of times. The CDR3 sequence: CASRDSPNEKLFF. CDR3 DNA: TGTGCCAGTCGGGACAGCCCTAATGAAAAACTGTTTTTT. This chain links TRBV2 with TRBJ1-4; the match to TRBD1 covers 7 bases. The CDR3 sequence is 13 residues long. Germline CDR1 reads SNHLY; CDR2 reads FYNNEI. After removal of 9 bases from V and 3 bases from J, the junction contained 4 bases not matched to a gene.